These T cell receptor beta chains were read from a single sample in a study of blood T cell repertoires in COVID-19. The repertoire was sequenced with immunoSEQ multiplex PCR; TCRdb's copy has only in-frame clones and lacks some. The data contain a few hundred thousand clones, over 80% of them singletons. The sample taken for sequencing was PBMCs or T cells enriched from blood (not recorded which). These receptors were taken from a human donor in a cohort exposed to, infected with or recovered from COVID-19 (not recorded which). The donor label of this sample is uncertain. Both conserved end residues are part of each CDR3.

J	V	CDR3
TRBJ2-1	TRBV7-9	CASSLPGLAGAHNEQFF
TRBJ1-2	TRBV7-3	CASSLTFREISGYTF
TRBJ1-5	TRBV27	CASSFWGQGGQPQHF
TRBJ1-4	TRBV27	CATSRGADEKLFF
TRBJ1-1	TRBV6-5	CASSFLGRGGDTEAFF
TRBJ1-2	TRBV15	CATSRRRVDGYTF
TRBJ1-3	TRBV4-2	CASSQDRAGGGNTIYF
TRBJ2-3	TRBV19	CASSNPGEDTQYF
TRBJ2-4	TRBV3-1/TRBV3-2	CASSPTPRGPKNIQYF
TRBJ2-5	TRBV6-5	CASSRGQTTQETQYF
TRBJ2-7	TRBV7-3	CASSPGQGYEQYF
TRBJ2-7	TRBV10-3	CAITRTSGESYEQYF
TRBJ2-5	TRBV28	CASSSSRLEGDETQYF
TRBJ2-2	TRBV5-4	CASSRLTVSANTGELFF